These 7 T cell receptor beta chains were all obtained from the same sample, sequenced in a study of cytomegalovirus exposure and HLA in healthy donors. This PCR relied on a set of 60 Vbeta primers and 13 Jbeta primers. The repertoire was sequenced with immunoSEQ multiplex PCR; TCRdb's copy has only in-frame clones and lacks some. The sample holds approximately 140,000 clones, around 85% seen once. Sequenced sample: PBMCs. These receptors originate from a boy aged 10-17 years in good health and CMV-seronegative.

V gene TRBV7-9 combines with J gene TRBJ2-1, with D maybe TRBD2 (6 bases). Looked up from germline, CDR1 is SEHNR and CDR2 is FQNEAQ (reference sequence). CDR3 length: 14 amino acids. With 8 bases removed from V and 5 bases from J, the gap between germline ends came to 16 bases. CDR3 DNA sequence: TGTGCCAGCCGCTCACCGCGGGGCGACAATGAGCAGTTCTTC. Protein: CASRSPRGDNEQFF.

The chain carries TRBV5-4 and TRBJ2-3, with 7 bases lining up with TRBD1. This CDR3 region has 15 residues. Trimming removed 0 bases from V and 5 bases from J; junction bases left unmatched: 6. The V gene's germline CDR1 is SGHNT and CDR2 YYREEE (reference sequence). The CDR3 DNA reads TGTGCCAGCAGCTTGGTAAGGGGGCCGGAAGATACGCAGTATTTT. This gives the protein CASSLVRGPEDTQYF.

CDR3 nucleotide sequence: TGTGCCAGCAGCAAAGTGGGGGGGGTTAATCAGCCCCAGCATTTT. Protein: CASSKVGGVNQPQHF. The genes are TRBV21-1 and TRBJ1-5. TRBV21-1 is described as a pseudogene. There are 15 residues in the CDR3.

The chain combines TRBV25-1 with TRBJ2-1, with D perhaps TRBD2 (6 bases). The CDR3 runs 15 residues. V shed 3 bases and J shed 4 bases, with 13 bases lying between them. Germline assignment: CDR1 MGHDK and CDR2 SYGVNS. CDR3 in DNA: TGTGCCAGCAGTGACTTTAGCGGAGGATACAATGAGCAGTTCTTC. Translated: CASSDFSGGYNEQFF.

The CDR3 DNA is TGTGCCAGCAGCTTTCAGGGGAGCGGCACAGATACGCAGTATTTT. Protein product: CASSFQGSGTDTQYF. The V and J genes are TRBV7-2 and TRBJ2-3; weak D call: TRBD1 (6 bases). V was cut by 3 bases and J by 1 base, with 11 bases left in between. The germline V gene has CDR1 SGHTA and CDR2 FQGNSA. This CDR3 spans 15 amino acids.

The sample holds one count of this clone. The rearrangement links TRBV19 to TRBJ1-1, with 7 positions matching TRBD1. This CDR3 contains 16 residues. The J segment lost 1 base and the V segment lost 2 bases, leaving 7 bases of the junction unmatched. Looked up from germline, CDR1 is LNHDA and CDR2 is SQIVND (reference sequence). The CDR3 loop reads CASSILRTGGNTEAFF. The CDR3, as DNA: TGTGCCAGTAGTATATTAAGGACAGGAGGGAACACTGAAGCTTTCTTT.

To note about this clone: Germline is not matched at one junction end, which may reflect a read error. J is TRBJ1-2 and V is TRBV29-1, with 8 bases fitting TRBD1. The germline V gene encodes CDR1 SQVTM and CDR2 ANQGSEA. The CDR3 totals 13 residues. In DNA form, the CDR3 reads TGCAGCGTTGAAGAAACAGGGGGGAATGGCTACCCCTTC. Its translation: CSVEETGGNGYPF.